The following is a TCR beta chain sequence with its context. This sample is drawn from a study of blood T cell repertoires in COVID-19. In the original workflow: Counts of nucleated cells, estimated from reference gene primer amplification, were obtained. Only in-frame clones appear in the TCRdb table, and some are missing; sequencing was by immunoSEQ multiplex PCR. V and J calls and clone size are those listed in that table; D and trimming were worked out from the DNA. Altogether hundreds of thousands of clones are present, around four fifths being singletons, with the ten largest covering 4.1%. The V end lost 0 bases, the J end lost 6 bases, and 14 bases lay between the germline ends. The CDR3 has 15 amino acids. Germline V gives CDR1 MNHEY, CDR2 SVGAGI.

This clonotype originated in a woman aged 45-60 years with active or convalescent COVID-19. The material sequenced was peripheral blood. The chain uses TRBV6-5 and TRBJ1-1; D is perhaps TRBD1 (6 bases). The CDR3 sequence is CASSYSRRGAAEAFF. CDR3 nucleotide sequence: TGTGCCAGCAGTTACTCGAGGCGGGGGGCGGCTGAAGCTTTCTTT.